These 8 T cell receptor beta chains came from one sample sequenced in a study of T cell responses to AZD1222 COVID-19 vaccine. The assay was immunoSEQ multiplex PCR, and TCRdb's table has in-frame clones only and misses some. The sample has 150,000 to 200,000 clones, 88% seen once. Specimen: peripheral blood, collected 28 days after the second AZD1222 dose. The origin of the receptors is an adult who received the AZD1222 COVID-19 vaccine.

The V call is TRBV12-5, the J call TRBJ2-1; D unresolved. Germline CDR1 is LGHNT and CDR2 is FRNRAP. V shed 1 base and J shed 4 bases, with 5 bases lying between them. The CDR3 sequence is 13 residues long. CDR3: CASGLGLYNEQFF. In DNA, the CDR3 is TGTGCTAGTGGTTTGGGACTGTACAATGAGCAGTTCTTC.

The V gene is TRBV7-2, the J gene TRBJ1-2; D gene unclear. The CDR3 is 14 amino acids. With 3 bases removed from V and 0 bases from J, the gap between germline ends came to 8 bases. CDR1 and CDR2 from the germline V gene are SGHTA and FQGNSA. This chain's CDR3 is CASSLGITNYGYTF. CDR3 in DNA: TGTGCCAGCAGCTTGGGTATTACTAACTATGGCTACACCTTC.

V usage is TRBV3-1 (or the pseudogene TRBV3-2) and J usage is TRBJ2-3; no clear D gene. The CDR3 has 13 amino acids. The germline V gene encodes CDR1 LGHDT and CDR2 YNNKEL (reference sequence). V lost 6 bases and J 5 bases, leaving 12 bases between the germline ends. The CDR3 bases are TGTGCCAGCAGTGAAACCCCTATAGATACGCAGTATTTT. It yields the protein CASSETPIDTQYF.

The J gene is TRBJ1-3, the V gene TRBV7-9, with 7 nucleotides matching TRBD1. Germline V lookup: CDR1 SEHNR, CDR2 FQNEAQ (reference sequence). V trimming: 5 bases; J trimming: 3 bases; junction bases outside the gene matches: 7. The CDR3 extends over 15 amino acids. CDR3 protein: CASSIVTGYGNTIYF. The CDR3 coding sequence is TGTGCCAGCAGCATCGTGACAGGGTATGGAAACACCATATATTTT.

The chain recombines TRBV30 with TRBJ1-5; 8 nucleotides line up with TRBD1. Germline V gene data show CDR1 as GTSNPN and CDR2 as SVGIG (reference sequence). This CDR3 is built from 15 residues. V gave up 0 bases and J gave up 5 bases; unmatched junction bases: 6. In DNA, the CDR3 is TGTGCCTGGAGTGTACGGACAGGGACACATCAGCCCCAGCATTTT. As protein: CAWSVRTGTHQPQHF.

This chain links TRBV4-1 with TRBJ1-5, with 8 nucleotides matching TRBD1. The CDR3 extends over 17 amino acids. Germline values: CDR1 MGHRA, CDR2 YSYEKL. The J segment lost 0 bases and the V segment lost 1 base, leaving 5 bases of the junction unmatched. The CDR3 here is CASSQATGGNSNQPQHF. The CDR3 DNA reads TGCGCCAGCAGCCAAGCTACAGGGGGGAATAGCAATCAGCCCCAGCATTTT.

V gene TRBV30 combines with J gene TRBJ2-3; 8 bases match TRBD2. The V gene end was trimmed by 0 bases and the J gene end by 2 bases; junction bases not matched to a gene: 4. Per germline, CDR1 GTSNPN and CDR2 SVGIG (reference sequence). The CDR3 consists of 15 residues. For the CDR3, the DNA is TGTGCCTGGAGTGTAGCGGGGGATTACACAGATACGCAGTATTTT. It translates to CAWSVAGDYTDTQYF. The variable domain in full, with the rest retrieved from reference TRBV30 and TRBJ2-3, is SQTIHQWPATLVQPVGSPLSLECTVEGTSNPNLYWYRQAAGRGLQLLFYSVGIGQISSEVPQNLSASRPQDRQFILSSKKLLLSDSGFYLCAWSVAGDYTDTQYFGPGTRLTVL.

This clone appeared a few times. The CDR3 sequence is CASSLKQGGNEQFF. The CDR3 DNA reads TGTGCCAGCAGCTTGAAACAGGGGGGAAATGAGCAGTTCTTC. The chain recombines TRBV5-5 with TRBJ2-1; 8 bases match TRBD1. The CDR3 extends over 14 amino acids. Unmatched junction bases numbered 4, after V lost 1 base and J lost 7 bases. In germline, CDR1 is SGHKS, CDR2 YYEKEE (reference sequence).